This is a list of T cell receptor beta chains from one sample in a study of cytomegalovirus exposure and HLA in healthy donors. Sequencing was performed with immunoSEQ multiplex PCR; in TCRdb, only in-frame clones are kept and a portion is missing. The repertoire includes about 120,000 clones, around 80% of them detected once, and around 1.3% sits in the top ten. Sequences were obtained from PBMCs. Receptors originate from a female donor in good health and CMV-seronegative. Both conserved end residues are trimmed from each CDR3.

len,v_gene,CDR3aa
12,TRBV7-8,ASSLGHRDQPQH
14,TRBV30,ARRLAGEGYTGELF
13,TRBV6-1,ASSEAGTSTDTQY
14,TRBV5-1,ASSLDRQGQNSPLH
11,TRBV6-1,ASSGTGVETQY
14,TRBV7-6,ASSYLAGGSYNEQF
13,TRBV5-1,ASSPTGWGTYEQY
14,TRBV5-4,ASSHPGRGDQETQY
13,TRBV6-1,ASSEGQGVPYEQY
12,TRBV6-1,ASSAGTEINIQY
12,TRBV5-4,ASSLAGSRGTQY
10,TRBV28,ASTEGPDGYT
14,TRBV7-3,ASSLGWTSGGETQY
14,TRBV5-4,ASSPVVAGGTDTQY
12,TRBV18,ASSPVDRGSIQY
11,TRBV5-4,ASSISGANGLT
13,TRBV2,ASRVGLAGPYEQY
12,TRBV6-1,ASSVRGEFTEAF
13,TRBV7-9,ASRPDRGSASPLH
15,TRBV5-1,ASSRRERGALYNEQF
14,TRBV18,ASSPTGTGGFNEQF
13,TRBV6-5,ASRIFSSATGELF
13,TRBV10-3,AISSGQGGNTEAF
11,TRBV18,ASSPVEAGELF
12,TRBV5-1,ASEEAAGTDTQY
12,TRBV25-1,ASSGGEDTGELF
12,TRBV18,ASSLKQGTGELF
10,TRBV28,ASGGIAQPQH
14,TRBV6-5,ASSYSVSGYRYEQY
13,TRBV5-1,ASRESAAAADTQY
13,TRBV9,ASSDSGRDFYEQY
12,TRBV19,ASSIQGGNTEAF
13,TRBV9,ASSVGRFTNEKLF
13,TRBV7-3,ASSRDPGPVDEQY
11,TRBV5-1,ASSLGQYNEQF
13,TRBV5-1,ASSLGGTGNTEAF
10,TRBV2,ASQREGDTQY
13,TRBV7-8,ASSPRGARTDTQY
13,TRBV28,ASSLGPGSDNEQF
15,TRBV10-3,AISESPKTRMNTEAF
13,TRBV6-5,ASSYSTEEGSGYT
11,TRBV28,ASSLRLEETQY
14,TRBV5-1,ASSARGGKDTYEQY
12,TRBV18,ASSAGQSSYEQY
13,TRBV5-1,ASSFRTETTLEQY
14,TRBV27,ASRPTGIANNSPLH
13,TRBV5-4,ASSFLTGMKETQY
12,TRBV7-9,ASSPEGANYGYT
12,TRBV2,ASSEVGRNEKLF
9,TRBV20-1,SASMSYEQY
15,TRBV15,ATSRDFAGGAYNEQF
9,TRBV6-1,ASVLVREQY
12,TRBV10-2,ASSVKRGAYEQY
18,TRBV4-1,ASGPDSSGQGYSGANVLT
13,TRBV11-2,ASSQPGLAGGKQF